Below are 4 T cell receptor beta chains sequenced from a single sample in a study of cytomegalovirus exposure and HLA in healthy donors. A multiplex PCR was run with 60 Vbeta primers and 13 Jbeta primers. Profiling relied on immunoSEQ multiplex PCR, and the TCRdb table lists in-frame clones only, not all of them. The sample includes 110,000 or so clones, around 77% seen only once; the top ten take less than 6%. Sequencing used PBMCs. The origin of the receptors is a woman in her twenties or thirties in good health and CMV-seropositive.

The rearrangement links TRBV29-1 to TRBJ2-7; TRBD1 aligns across 7 bases. Trimming took 7 bases from V and 3 from J; bases not matched to a gene: 9. This CDR3 region has 13 residues. Germline V gives CDR1 SQVTM, CDR2 ANQGSEA. The CDR3: CSARDSRVYEQYF. CDR3 DNA: TGCAGCGCAAGGGACAGTCGCGTCTACGAGCAGTACTTC.

This sequence joins TRBV10-3 and TRBJ2-1; TRBD1 matches 9 bases. The CDR3 contains 15 residues. V shed 3 bases and J 4 bases; nucleotides not matched to a gene: 4. CDR1 and CDR2 from the germline V gene are ENHRY and SYGVKD. CDR3 region: CAISERQGDYNEQFF. The CDR3 DNA sequence: TGTGCCATCAGTGAAAGACAGGGGGATTACAATGAGCAGTTCTTC.

The chain uses TRBV29-1 and TRBJ1-1; D remains ambiguous. The germline CDR1 and CDR2 sequences are SQVTM and ANQGSEA. This CDR3 is built from 11 residues. Deletions cut 7 bases from V and 4 bases from J, with 10 bases between. The CDR3 is CSAWRATEAFF. CDR3 DNA: TGCAGCGCCTGGAGGGCCACTGAAGCTTTCTTT.

The V call is TRBV27, the J call TRBJ2-1, with a possible D match to TRBD1 (6 bases). This CDR3 contains 16 residues. Germline CDR1 MNHEY, CDR2 SMNVEV (reference sequence). The V gene lost 4 bases and the J gene lost 7 bases, with 20 bases spanning the gap. CDR3 in amino acids: CASSSLRAGVKNEQFF. The CDR3 DNA reads TGTGCCAGCAGTTCTTTAAGGGCAGGGGTGAAGAATGAGCAGTTCTTC.